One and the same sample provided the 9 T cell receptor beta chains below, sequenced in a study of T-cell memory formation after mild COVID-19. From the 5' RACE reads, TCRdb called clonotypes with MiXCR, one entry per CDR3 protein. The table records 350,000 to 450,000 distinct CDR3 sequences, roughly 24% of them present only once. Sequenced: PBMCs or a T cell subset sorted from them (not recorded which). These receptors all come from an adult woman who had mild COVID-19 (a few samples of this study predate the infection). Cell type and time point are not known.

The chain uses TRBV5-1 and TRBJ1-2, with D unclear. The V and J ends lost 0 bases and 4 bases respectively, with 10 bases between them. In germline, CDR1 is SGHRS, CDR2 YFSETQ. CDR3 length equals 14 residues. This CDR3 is CASSLAAEGYGYTF. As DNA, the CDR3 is TGCGCCAGCAGCTTGGCGGCGGAGGGCTATGGCTACACCTTC. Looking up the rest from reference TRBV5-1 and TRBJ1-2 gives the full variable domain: KAGVTQTPRYLIKTRGQQVTLSCSPISGHRSVSWYQQTPGQGLQFLFEYFSETQRNKGNFPGRFSGRQFSNSRSEMNVSTLELGDSALYLCASSLAAEGYGYTFGSGTRLTVV.

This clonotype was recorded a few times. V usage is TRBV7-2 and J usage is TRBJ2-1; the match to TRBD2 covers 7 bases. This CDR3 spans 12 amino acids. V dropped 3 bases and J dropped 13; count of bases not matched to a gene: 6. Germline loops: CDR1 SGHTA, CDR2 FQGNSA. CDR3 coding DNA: TGTGCCAGCAGCTTGCATACTAGCGAACAGTTCTTC. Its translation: CASSLHTSEQFF.

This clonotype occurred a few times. The CDR3 bases are TGTGCCAGCAGCTCCACCTACCCCCCCACAGGGGAATTGGACAATGAGCAGTTCTTC. Amino acids: CASSSTYPPTGELDNEQFF. The chain joins TRBV7-6 to TRBJ2-1; 7 bases are shared with TRBD1. CDR3 size: 19 residues. Trimming at V came to 4 bases and at J to 5 bases, leaving 20 bases not matched to a gene. The germline V gene has CDR1 SGHVS and CDR2 FNYEAQ.

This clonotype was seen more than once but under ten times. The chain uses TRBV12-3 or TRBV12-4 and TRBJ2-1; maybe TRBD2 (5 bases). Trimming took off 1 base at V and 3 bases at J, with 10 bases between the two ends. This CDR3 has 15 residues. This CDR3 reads CASSLVAGHYNEQFF. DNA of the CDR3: TGTGCCAGCAGTTTAGTTGCGGGCCACTACAATGAGCAGTTCTTC.

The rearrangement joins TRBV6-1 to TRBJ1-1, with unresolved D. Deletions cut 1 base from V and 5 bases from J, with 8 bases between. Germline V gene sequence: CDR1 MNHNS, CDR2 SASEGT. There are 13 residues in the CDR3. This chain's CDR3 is CASSEVGRTEAFF. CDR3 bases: TGTGCCAGCAGTGAAGTGGGGAGGACTGAAGCTTTCTTT.

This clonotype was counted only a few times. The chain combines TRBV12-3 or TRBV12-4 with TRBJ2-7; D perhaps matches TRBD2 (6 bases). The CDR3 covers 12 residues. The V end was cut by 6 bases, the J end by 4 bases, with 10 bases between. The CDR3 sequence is CASSWRAYEQYF. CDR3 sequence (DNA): TGTGCCAGCAGCTGGAGGGCGTACGAGCAGTACTTC.

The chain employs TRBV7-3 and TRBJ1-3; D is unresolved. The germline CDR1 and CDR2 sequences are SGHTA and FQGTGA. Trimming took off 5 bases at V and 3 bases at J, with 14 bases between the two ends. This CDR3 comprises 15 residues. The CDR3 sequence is CASSLGAVIGNTIYF. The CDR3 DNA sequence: TGTGCCAGCAGCCTAGGCGCCGTTATTGGAAACACCATATATTTT.

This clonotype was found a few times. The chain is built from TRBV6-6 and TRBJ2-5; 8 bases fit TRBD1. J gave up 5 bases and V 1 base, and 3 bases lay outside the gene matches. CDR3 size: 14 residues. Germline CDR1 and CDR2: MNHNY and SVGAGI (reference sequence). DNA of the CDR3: TGTGCCAGCAGTTACTATCGGGACAGGGAGACCCAGTACTTC. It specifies CASSYYRDRETQYF.

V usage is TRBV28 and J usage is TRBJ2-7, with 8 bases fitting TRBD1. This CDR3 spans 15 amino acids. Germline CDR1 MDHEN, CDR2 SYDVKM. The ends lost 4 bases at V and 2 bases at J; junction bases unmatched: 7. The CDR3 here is CASSYLGTGPYEQYF. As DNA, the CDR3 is TGTGCCAGCAGTTACCTCGGGACAGGCCCCTACGAGCAGTACTTC.